A single T cell receptor beta chain is shown here with its context. As yet, its antigen is unknown. Other DNA sequences in the sample encode the same CDR3. These data come from a study of somatic mutations in cytotoxic T cells in rheumatoid arthritis. The study's findings and limits: There were about an eighth of the roughly 60 patients in whom the largest CD8+ clone exceeded 20% of CD8+ cells. Measured CD8+ T-cell clonality, a value compared between rheumatoid arthritis patients and age-matched healthy controls, did not differ significantly.

Sequencing used immunoSEQ multiplex PCR; TCRdb keeps in-frame clones, though not all of them. The table records approximately 25,000 clones, over 65% of them present only once. The TCR originated in a young woman in good health. The sequencing input was CD8+ T cells sorted from blood.

Written as DNA, the CDR3 is TGTGCCAGCAGTTTCTCCTACGAGCAGTACTTC. As protein: CASSFSYEQYF. J is TRBJ2-7 and V is TRBV28, with D unresolved. Germline V gene lookup returns CDR1 MDHEN and CDR2 SYDVKM. The germline V and J ends were trimmed by 3 bases and 0 bases, with 0 bases remaining between them. The CDR3 loop spans 11 amino acids.